The clone carrying this T cell receptor beta chain was detected once. Trimming removed 3 bases from V and 9 bases from J; junction bases left unmatched: 6. CDR1 SQVTM and CDR2 ANQGSEA come from the germline V gene. The CDR3 extends over 14 amino acids. Original processing notes: From reference gene primer amplification, estimates of nucleated cell counts were derived. Sequenced by immunoSEQ multiplex PCR; TCRdb stores in-frame clones only, minus some. V, J and clone size are taken as reported in that table, and D and trimming were inferred from the DNA itself. The sample contains around 300,000 clones, approximately 86% of which appear only once. The data stem from a study of blood T cell repertoires in COVID-19. The wider study: Samples came from the United States, Italy and Spain, spanning acute and convalescent COVID-19. PBMCs, B-cell-depleted T cells, or T cells provided the cDNA or gDNA that made up the material.

The rearrangement uses TRBV29-1 and TRBJ2-1; 12 bases line up with TRBD2. The sequenced material came from peripheral blood. The TCR comes from a woman in her 50s with active or convalescent COVID-19. The CDR3 reads CSVEASGRAVEQFF. CDR3 nucleotides: TGCAGCGTTGAGGCTAGCGGGAGGGCCGTTGAGCAGTTCTTC.